This T cell receptor (beta chain) derives from a study of blood T cell repertoires in COVID-19. Across the whole study: Acute-phase and convalescent COVID-19 samples originated in the United States, Italy and Spain. T cells, B-cell-depleted T cells, or PBMCs supplied cDNA or gDNA.

The germline gives CDR1 KGHSH, CDR2 LQKENI. The length of the CDR3 is 14 residues. Original data processing: Researchers report that nucleated cell counts were estimated from reference gene primer amplification. Only in-frame clones appear in the TCRdb table, and some are missing; sequencing was by immunoSEQ multiplex PCR. V and J calls and clone size are given by that table; D and trimming were obtained from the DNA. Of about 240,000 clones listed, 75% to 85% were seen once; the top ten hold approximately 4.8%. As for this clone: The junction does not match germline at one end; this may be a read error.

The sequenced sample consisted of peripheral blood. This TCR derives from an older woman with acute or convalescent COVID-19. The rearrangement uses TRBV18 and TRBJ1-1; tentative D call: TRBD1 (5 bases). The CDR3 sequence is CASPPVGQNTEAFF. Here the CDR3 DNA reads TGTGCCAGCCCACCAGTGGGGCAGAACACTGAAGCTTTCTTT.